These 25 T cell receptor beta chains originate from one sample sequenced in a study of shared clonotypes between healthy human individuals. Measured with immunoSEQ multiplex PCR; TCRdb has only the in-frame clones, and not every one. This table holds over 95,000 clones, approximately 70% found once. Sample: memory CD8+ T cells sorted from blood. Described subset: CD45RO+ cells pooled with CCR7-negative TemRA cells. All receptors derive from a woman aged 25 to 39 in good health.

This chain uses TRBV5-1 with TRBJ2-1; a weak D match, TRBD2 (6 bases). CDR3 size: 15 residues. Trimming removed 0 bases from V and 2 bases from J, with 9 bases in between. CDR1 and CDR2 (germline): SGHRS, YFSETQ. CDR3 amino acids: CASSLGASAYNEQFF. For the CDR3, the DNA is TGCGCCAGCAGCTTGGGGGCTAGCGCCTACAATGAGCAGTTCTTC.

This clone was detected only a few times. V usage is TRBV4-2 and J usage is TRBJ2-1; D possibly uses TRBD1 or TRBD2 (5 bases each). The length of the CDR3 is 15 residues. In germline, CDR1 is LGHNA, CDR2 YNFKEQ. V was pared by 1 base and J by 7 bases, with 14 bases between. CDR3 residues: CASSQGTGGVNEQFF. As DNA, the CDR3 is TGTGCCAGCAGCCAAGGGACTGGGGGTGTGAATGAGCAGTTCTTC.

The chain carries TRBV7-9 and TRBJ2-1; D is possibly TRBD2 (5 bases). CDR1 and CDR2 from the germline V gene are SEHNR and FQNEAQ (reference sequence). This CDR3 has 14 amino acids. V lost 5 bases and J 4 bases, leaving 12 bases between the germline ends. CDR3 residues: CASSPREGYNEQFF. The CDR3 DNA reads TGTGCCAGCAGCCCGAGGGAAGGTTACAATGAGCAGTTCTTC.

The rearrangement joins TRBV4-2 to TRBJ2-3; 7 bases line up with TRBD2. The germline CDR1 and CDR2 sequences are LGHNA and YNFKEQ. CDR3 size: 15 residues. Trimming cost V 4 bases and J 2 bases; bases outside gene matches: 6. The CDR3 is CASSPLAEATDTQYF. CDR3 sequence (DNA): TGTGCCAGCAGCCCTCTAGCGGAAGCCACAGATACGCAGTATTTT.

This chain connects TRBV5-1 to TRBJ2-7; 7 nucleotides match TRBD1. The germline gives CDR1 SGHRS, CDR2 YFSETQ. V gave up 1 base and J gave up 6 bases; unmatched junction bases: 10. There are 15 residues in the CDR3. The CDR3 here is CASSLLGGAYSEQYF. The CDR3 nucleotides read TGCGCCAGCAGCTTGTTAGGGGGCGCTTATAGCGAGCAGTACTTC.

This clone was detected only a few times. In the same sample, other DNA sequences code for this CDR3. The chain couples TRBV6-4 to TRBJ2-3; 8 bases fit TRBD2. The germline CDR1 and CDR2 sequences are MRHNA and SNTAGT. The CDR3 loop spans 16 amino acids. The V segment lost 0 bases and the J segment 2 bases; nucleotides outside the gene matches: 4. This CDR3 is CASSDSAGGSTDTQYF. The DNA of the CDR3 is TGTGCCAGCAGTGACTCCGCGGGAGGATCCACAGATACGCAGTATTTT.

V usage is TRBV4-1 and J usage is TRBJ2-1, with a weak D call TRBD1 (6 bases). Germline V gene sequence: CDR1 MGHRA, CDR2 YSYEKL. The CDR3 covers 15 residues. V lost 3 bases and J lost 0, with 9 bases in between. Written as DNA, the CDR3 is TGCGCCAGCAGCCACGGACAGTACTCCTACAATGAGCAGTTCTTC. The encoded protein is CASSHGQYSYNEQFF.

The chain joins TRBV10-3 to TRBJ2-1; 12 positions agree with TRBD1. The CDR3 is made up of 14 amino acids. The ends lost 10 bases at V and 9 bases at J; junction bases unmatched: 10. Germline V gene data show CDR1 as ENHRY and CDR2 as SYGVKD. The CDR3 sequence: CASEGTGGAGEQFF. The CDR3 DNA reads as TGTGCCAGCGAAGGGACAGGGGGCGCGGGTGAGCAGTTCTTC.

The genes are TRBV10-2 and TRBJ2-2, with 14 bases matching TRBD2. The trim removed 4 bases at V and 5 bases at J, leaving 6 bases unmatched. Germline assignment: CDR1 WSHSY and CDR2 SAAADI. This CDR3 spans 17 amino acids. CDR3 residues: CASSGGLAGVGTGELFF. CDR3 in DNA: TGCGCCAGCAGTGGGGGACTAGCGGGAGTGGGAACCGGGGAGCTGTTTTTT.

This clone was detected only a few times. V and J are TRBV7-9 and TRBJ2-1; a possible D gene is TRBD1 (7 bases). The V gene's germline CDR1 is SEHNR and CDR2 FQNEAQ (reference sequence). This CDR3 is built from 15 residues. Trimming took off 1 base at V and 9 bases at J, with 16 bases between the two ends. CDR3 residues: CASSLVLSGGGEQFF. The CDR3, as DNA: TGTGCCAGCAGCTTAGTGCTGTCAGGGGGAGGTGAGCAGTTCTTC.

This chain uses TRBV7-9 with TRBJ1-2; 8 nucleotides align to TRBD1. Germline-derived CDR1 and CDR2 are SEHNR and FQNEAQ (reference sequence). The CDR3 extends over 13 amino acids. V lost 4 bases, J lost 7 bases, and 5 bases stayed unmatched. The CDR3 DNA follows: TGTGCCAGCAGCTCAGGGGGCCTGGGTGGCTACACCTTC. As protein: CASSSGGLGGYTF.

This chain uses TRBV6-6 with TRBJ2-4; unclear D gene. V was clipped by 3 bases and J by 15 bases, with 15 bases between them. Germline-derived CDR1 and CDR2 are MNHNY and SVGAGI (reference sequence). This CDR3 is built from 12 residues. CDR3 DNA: TGTGCCAGCAGTTATGGTAGTTCCCCTACGTACTTC. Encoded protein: CASSYGSSPTYF.

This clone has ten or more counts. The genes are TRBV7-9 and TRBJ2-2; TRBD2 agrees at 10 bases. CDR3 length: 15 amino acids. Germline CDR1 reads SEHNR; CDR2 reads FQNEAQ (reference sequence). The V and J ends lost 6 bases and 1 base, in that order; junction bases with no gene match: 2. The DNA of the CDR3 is TGTGCCAGCAGGCCTAGCGGGAGGAACACCGGGGAGCTGTTTTTT. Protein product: CASRPSGRNTGELFF.

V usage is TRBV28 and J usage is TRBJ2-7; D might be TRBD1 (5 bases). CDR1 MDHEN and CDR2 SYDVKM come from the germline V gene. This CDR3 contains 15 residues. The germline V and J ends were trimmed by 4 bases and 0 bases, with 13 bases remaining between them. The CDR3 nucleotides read TGTGCCAGCAGTTCAAAACAGGCCTTCTCCTACGAGCAGTACTTC. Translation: CASSSKQAFSYEQYF.

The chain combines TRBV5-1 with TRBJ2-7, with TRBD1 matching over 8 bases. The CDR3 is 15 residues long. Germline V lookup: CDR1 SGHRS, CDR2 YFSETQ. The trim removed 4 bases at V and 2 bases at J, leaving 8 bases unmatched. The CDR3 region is CASSAGQGRAYEQYF. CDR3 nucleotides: TGCGCCAGCAGCGCCGGACAGGGAAGGGCCTACGAGCAGTACTTC.

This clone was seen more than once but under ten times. In DNA, the CDR3 is TGTGCCAGCAGTTTATGGCGGGGACTAGCGGGAACAGATACTTACAATGAGCAGTTCTTC. Protein product: CASSLWRGLAGTDTYNEQFF. The chain is built from TRBV28 and TRBJ2-1; TRBD2 matches at 13 bases. The V gene's germline CDR1 is MDHEN and CDR2 SYDVKM. V shed 0 bases, J shed 4 bases, and the junction held 12 bases outside the gene matches. The length of the CDR3 is 20 residues.

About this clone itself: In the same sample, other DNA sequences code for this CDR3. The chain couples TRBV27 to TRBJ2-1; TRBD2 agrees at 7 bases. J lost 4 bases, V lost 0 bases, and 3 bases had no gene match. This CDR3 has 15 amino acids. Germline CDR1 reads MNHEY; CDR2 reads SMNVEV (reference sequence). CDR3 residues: CASSLSLAAYNEQFF. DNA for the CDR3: TGTGCCAGCAGTTTATCTCTAGCGGCTTACAATGAGCAGTTCTTC.

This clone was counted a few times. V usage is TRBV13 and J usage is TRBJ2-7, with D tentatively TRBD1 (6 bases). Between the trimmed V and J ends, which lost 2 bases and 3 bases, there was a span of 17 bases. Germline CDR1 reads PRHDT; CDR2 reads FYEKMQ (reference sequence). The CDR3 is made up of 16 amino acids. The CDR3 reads CASSLSGGSAYYEQYF. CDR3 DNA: TGTGCCAGCAGCTTATCTGGGGGCTCGGCCTACTACGAGCAGTACTTC.

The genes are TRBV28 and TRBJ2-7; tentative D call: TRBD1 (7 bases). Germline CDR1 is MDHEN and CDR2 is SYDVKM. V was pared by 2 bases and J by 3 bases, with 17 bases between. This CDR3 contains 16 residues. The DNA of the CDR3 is TGTGCCAGCAGTTTACTTATAGACAGGGAGGACTACGAGCAGTACTTC. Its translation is CASSLLIDREDYEQYF.

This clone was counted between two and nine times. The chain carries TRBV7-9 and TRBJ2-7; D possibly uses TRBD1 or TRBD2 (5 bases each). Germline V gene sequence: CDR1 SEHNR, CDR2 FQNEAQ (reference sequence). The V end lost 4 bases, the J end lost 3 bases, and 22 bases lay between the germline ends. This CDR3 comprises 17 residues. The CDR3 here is CASSSSTSGTELYEQYF. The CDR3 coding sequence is TGTGCCAGCAGCTCCTCCACTTCCGGGACGGAGCTCTACGAGCAGTACTTC.

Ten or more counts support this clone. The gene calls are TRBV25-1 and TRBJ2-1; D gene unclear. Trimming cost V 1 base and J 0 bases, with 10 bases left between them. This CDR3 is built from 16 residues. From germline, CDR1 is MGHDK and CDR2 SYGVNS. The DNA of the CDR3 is TGTGCCAGCAGTGAATCCCGGGCTAGCTCCTACAATGAGCAGTTCTTC. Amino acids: CASSESRASSYNEQFF.

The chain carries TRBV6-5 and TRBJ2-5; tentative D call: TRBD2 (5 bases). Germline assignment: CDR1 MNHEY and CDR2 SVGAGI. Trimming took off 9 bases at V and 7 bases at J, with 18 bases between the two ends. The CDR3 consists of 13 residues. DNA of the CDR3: TGTGCCAGGACCCTCGGGCCCGCGGGGACCCAGTACTTC. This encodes CARTLGPAGTQYF.

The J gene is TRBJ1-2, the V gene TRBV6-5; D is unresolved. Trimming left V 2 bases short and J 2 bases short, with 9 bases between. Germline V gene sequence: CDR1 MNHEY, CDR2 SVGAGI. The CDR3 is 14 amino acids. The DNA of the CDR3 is TGTGCCAGCAGTTACCGGCAGCGGAACTATGGCTACACCTTC. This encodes CASSYRQRNYGYTF.

This CDR3 is CASSLTPRGQLSGANVLTF. Written as DNA, the CDR3 is TGTGCCAGCAGCTTGACCCCCAGGGGCCAGCTCTCTGGGGCCAACGTCCTGACTTTC. The chain links TRBV7-9 to TRBJ2-6; D may be TRBD1 (6 bases). From germline, CDR1 is SEHNR and CDR2 FQNEAQ (reference sequence). The V end was cut by 3 bases, the J end by 0 bases, with 18 bases between. The CDR3 totals 19 residues.

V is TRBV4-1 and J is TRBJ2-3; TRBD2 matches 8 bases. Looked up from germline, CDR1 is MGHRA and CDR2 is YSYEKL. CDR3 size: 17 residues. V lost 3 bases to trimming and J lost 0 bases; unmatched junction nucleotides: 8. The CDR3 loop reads CASSQLLIAGSTDTQYF. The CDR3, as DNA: TGCGCCAGCAGCCAGCTCCTTATAGCGGGAAGCACAGATACGCAGTATTTT.